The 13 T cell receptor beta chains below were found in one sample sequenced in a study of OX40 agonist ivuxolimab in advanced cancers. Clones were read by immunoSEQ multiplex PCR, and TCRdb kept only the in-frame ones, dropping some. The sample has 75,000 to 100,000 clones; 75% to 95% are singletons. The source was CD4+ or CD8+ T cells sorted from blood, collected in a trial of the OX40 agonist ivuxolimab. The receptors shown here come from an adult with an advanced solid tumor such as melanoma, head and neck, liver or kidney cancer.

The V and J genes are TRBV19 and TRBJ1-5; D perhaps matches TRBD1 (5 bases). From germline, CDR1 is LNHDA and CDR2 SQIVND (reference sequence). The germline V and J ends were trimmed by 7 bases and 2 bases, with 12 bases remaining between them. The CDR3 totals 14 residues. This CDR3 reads CASNRDAGNQPQHF. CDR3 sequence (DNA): TGTGCCAGTAATCGGGACGCGGGCAATCAGCCCCAGCATTTT.

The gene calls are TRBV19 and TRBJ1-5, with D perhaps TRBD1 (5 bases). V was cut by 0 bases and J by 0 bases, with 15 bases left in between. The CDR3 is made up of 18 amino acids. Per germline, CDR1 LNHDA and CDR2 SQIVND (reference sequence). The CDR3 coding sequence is TGTGCCAGTAGTATAGAACCGGGACGGAGCTATAGCAATCAGCCCCAGCATTTT. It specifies CASSIEPGRSYSNQPQHF.

CDR3 protein: CASSQDRRLTNEQFF. CDR3 coding DNA: TGCGCCAGCAGCCAGGACCGACGATTGACCAATGAGCAGTTCTTC. This sequence joins TRBV4-3 and TRBJ2-1; D is unresolved. Germline V CDR1 and CDR2: LGHNA, YSLEER. The V end was cut by 3 bases, the J end by 6 bases, with 15 bases between. CDR3 length: 15 amino acids.

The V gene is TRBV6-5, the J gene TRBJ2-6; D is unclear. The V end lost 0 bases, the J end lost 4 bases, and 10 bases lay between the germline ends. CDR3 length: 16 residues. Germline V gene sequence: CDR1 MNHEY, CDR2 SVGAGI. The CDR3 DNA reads TGTGCCAGCAGTTACTCTGTGGGTTCCGGGGCCAACGTCCTGACTTTC. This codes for CASSYSVGSGANVLTF.

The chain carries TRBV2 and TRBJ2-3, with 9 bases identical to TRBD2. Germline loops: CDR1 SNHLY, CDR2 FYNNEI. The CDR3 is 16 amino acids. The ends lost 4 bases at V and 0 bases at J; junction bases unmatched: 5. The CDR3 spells CASSVSLAGSTDTQYF. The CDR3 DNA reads TGTGCCAGCAGTGTAAGCCTAGCGGGAAGCACAGATACGCAGTATTTT.

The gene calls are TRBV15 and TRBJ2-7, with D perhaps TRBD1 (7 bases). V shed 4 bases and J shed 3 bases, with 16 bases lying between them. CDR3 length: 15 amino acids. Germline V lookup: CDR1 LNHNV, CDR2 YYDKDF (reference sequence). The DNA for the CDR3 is TGTGCCACCAGCACCAAGACAGGGAGGAGCTACGAGCAGTACTTC. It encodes CATSTKTGRSYEQYF.

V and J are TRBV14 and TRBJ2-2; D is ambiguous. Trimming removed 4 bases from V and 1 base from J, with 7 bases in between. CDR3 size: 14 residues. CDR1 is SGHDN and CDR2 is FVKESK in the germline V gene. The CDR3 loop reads CASSLYGNTGELFF. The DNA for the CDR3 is TGTGCCAGCAGCCTATACGGGAACACCGGGGAGCTGTTTTTT.

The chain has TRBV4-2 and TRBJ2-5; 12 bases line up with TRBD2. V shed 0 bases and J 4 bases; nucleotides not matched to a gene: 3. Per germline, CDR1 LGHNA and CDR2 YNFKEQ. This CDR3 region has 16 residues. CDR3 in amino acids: CASSQDPGLAGETQYF. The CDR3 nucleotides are TGTGCCAGCAGCCAAGATCCGGGACTAGCGGGAGAGACCCAGTACTTC.

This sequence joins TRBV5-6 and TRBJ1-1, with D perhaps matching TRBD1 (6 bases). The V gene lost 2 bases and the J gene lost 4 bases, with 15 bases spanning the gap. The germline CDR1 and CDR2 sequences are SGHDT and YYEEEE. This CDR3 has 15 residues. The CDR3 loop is CASSLQGGVGTEAFF. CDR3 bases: TGTGCCAGCAGCTTACAGGGAGGTGTGGGCACTGAAGCTTTCTTT.

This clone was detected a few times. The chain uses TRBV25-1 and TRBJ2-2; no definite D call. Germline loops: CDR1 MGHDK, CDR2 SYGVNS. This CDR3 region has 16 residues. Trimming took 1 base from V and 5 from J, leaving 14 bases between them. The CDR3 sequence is CASSESKIGWTGELFF. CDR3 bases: TGTGCCAGCAGTGAATCAAAAATCGGGTGGACCGGGGAGCTGTTTTTT. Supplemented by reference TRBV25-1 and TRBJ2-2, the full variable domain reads EADIYQTPRYLVIGTGKKITLECSQTMGHDKMYWYQQDPGMELHLIHYSYGVNSTEKGDLSSESTVSRIRTEHFPLTLESARPSHTSQYLCASSESKIGWTGELFFGEGSRLTVL.

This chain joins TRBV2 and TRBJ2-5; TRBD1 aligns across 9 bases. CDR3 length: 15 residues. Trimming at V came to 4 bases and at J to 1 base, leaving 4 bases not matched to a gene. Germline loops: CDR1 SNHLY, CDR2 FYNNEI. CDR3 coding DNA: TGTGCCAGCAGTGGGGACAGGGTGGGCCAAGAGACCCAGTACTTC. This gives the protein CASSGDRVGQETQYF. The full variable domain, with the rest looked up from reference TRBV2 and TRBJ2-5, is EPEVTQTPSHQVTQMGQEVILRCVPISNHLYFYWYRQILGQKVEFLVSFYNNEISEKSEIFDDQFSVERPDGSNFTLKIRSTKLEDSAMYFCASSGDRVGQETQYFGPGTRLLVL.

CDR3 sequence (DNA): TGTGCCAGCAGTTTATCAGGGCGGCAAGAGACCCAGTACTTC. Translating it yields CASSLSGRQETQYF. V and J are TRBV28 and TRBJ2-5; TRBD1 is a possible D gene (5 bases). The CDR3 totals 14 residues. In germline, CDR1 is MDHEN, CDR2 SYDVKM. Trimming took off 1 base at V and 2 bases at J, with 8 bases between the two ends.

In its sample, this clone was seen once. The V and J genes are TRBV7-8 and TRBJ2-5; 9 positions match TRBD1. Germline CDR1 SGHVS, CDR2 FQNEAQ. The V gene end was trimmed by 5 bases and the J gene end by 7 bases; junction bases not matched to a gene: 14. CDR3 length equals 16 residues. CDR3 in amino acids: CASSNRDRAPEGTQYF. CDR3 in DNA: TGTGCCAGCAGCAACCGGGACAGGGCTCCAGAGGGGACCCAGTACTTC.